These 9 T cell receptor beta chains share one sample of origin, sequenced in a study of blood T cell repertoires in COVID-19. Sequencing used immunoSEQ multiplex PCR; TCRdb keeps in-frame clones, though not all of them. Counted here are roughly 570,000 clones, about 88% occurring once; the ten biggest clones make up less than 9.5%. Material for sequencing was peripheral blood. The source is a woman in her forties or fifties with COVID-19, enrolled during active disease.

Only one count was recorded for this clone. The chain links TRBV6-1 to TRBJ2-7; perhaps TRBD2 as D (5 bases). Germline loops: CDR1 MNHNS, CDR2 SASEGT. V lost 3 bases and J lost 7, with 13 bases in between. This CDR3 comprises 13 residues. The CDR3 DNA reads as TGTGCCAGCAGTGAGCCCAGTTCGGGGGAGCAGTACTTC. This codes for CASSEPSSGEQYF.

The V gene is TRBV5-6, the J gene TRBJ1-2; D is unresolved. This CDR3 has 13 amino acids. Trimming removed 0 bases from V and 7 bases from J, with 10 bases in between. The germline gives CDR1 SGHDT, CDR2 YYEEEE. This CDR3 reads CASSLGPSGGYTF. The DNA for the CDR3 is TGTGCCAGCAGCTTGGGTCCTAGTGGTGGCTACACCTTC. Drawing the rest from reference TRBV5-6 and TRBJ1-2, the complete variable domain is DAGVTQSPTHLIKTRGQQVTLRCSPKSGHDTVSWYQQALGQGPQFIFQYYEEEERQRGNFPDRFSGHQFPNYSSELNVNALLLGDSALYLCASSLGPSGGYTFGSGTRLTVV.

The chain employs TRBV3-1 (or the pseudogene TRBV3-2) and TRBJ2-1; 8 positions agree with TRBD2. Losses at the gene ends were 0 bases for V and 6 bases for J; bases not matched to a gene: 10. The CDR3 consists of 17 residues. Per the germline V gene, CDR1 is LGHDT and CDR2 is YNNKEL (reference sequence). The CDR3 bases are TGTGCCAGCAGCCAAGACCCGCCTCGGGGGGGCCGCAATGAGCAGTTCTTC. Protein product: CASSQDPPRGGRNEQFF.

This sequence joins TRBV6-5 and TRBJ1-3, with D possibly matching TRBD1 (5 bases). The CDR3 loop spans 14 amino acids. Germline V gives CDR1 MNHEY, CDR2 SVGAGI. V was trimmed by 2 bases and J by 0 bases, leaving 5 bases between them. The CDR3: CASSYGASGNTIYF. In DNA form, the CDR3 reads TGTGCCAGCAGTTACGGGGCCTCTGGAAACACCATATATTTT.

On this clone itself: This may be a read error: a much more frequent sequence differs by one nucleotide. The genes are TRBV11-3 and TRBJ2-3, with 8 positions matching TRBD2. The length of the CDR3 is 15 residues. V lost 5 bases and J lost 4; bases outside the gene matches: 8. The germline V gene encodes CDR1 SGHNT and CDR2 YENEEA. The CDR3 coding sequence is TGTGCCAGCAGCCCGGATCGGGGGGGGGCAGATACGCAGTATTTT. Protein sequence: CASSPDRGGADTQYF.

The rearrangement uses TRBV3-1 (or the pseudogene TRBV3-2) and TRBJ1-1, with TRBD1 matching over 9 bases. From germline, CDR1 is LGHDT and CDR2 YNNKEL (reference sequence). Trimming removed 3 bases from V and 4 bases from J; junction bases left unmatched: 9. The CDR3 covers 16 residues. The CDR3 DNA is TGTGCCAGCAGCCATCGCCCGGGACAGGGAGGCACTGAAGCTTTCTTT. Protein sequence: CASSHRPGQGGTEAFF.

This chain joins TRBV18 and TRBJ2-7; D is unresolved. The germline V gene has CDR1 KGHSH and CDR2 LQKENI. This CDR3 contains 11 residues. V was pared by 2 bases and J by 6 bases, with 5 bases between. The CDR3 region is CASSPGREQYF. The CDR3 nucleotides read TGTGCCAGCTCACCAGGCCGCGAGCAGTACTTC.

This clone was seen once. The chain uses TRBV7-2 and TRBJ1-5; possibly TRBD1 for D (5 bases). Trimming cost V 1 base and J 6 bases, with 13 bases left between them. The CDR3 runs 15 residues. Germline CDR1 SGHTA, CDR2 FQGNSA. The CDR3 protein is CASSLVGGDGQPQHF. The CDR3 coding sequence is TGTGCCAGCAGCTTAGTGGGGGGAGATGGTCAGCCCCAGCATTTT. Based on the CDR3 plus reference TRBV7-2 and TRBJ1-5, the full variable domain is GAGVSQSPSNKVTEKGKDVELRCDPISGHTALYWYRQSLGQGLEFLIYFQGNSAPDKSGLPSDRFSAERTGGSVSTLTIQRTQQEDSAVYLCASSLVGGDGQPQHFGDGTRLSIL.

The chain is built from TRBV7-9 and TRBJ2-1; 11 positions match TRBD1. Germline values: CDR1 SEHNR, CDR2 FQNEAQ (reference sequence). The CDR3 runs 12 residues. Germline trimming cut 5 bases from V and 14 bases from J; bases unmatched to any gene: 5. This CDR3 reads CASSQSGQGEFF. In nucleotides, the CDR3 is TGTGCCAGCAGCCAGTCGGGACAGGGGGAGTTCTTC.